This T cell receptor beta chain derives from a study of shared clonotypes between healthy human individuals. Study-wide results and limits: Rarefaction demonstrated incomplete sorted-subset sequencing despite large depth.

To note about this clone: Its antigen is unidentified.

Trimming pared 1 base from V and 7 bases from J, leaving 15 bases between. The CDR3 is 15 residues long. Germline lookup yields CDR1 SGHRS and CDR2 YFSETQ. Assay execution took place at the deep level. How the authors handled the data: In the immunoSEQ data, sequences were junction-only and lacked quality scores, so filtering differed. TCRdb's table, derived via immunoSEQ multiplex PCR, lists solely in-frame clones and lacks some. Clonal size and the V and J genes are those of that table, whereas D and trimming came from the DNA. The sample records 2.3 million or so clones, over 90% being singletons. Sample: naive CD4+ T cells from PBMCs. As to subset: CD45RA+ positively selected. The chain has TRBV5-1 and TRBJ2-1; D might be TRBD1 (6 bases). The sequence derives from a young man in good health. Some clones in this sample may be carry-over from other donors' samples. The CDR3 DNA is TGCGCCAGCAGCTTGTCTGCGGCAGGGGTGAATGAGCAGTTCTTC. It encodes CASSLSAAGVNEQFF.